The clone carrying this T cell receptor (beta chain) is labeled large (0.1 to 1%). Antigen unknown. The data were obtained in a study of CD8 T cell repertoires and HIV-1 epitope variants. Germline V CDR1 and CDR2: MNHEY, SMNVEV (reference sequence). V was trimmed by 6 bases and J by 2 bases, leaving 20 bases between them. This CDR3 contains 16 residues. The data were produced by immunoSEQ multiplex PCR, yet TCRdb's version contains in-frame clones alone and is incomplete. The data contain a few thousand clones, approximately 66% of them singletons. The rearrangement joins TRBV27 to TRBJ2-7, with D perhaps TRBD2 (6 bases). The TCR sequence derives from a male donor with HIV. The sample consisted of cultured CD8+ T cells derived from PBMCs. CDR3 region: CASSLTSGTFAYEQYF. In DNA, the CDR3 is TGTGCCAGCAGCTTAACCTCAGGGACTTTCGCCTACGAGCAGTACTTC.